This TCR beta chain was recovered during a study of blood T cell repertoires in COVID-19 (TCRdb year 2020). Regarding the research as a whole: Samples from collaborators originated in the United States, Italy and Spain and spanned both the acute and convalescent phases of COVID-19. The material from the prospective study consisted of cDNA or gDNA derived from T cells, B-cell-depleted T cells, or PBMCs. Subjects who had been exposed to COVID-19, were actively infected with it, or had recovered from it provided the deeply sampled blood TCRbeta repertoires that made up the dataset. The repertoires were released in a freely available public database intended as a resource for research on the immune response to SARS-CoV-2. The samples were drawn from two sources: the first 160 participants of the ongoing ImmuneRACE study, and some 1,300 subjects contributed by 6 global collaborators. Sample metadata almost always included a de-identified subject ID, COVID-19 status, age in years and sex. Where available, HLA class I and class II types were obtained from metadata supplied by the sample provider rather than from assay-based typing.

What the study reported, not specific to this receptor: Clinical and demographic metadata were provided uncurated, with the amount varying by source and participant.

This clone was detected only a few times. Its antigen target is currently unknown. Nothing much larger sits one base from this clone, and base qualities are not available. The immunoSEQ Assay, a bias-controlled multiplex PCR, was used to amplify TCRbeta CDR3 regions from genomic DNA. The study's processing was this. Nucleated cell counts per sample were estimated from amplification of reference gene primers within the assay. Sequence reads were collapsed and filtered to measure the absolute abundance of every unique TCRbeta CDR3 rearrangement. For each sample, productive Simpson clonality was calculated as the square root of Simpson's diversity index across productive rearrangements. TCRdb mirrors the immuneACCESS table, restricted to in-frame sequences. Some clones are absent from its copies; in checked studies, under half trace to an unresolved V gene, and the reason for the others is unknown. That table is the source of V, J and clone size, and D and trimming were worked out from the DNA. Across this sample there are approximately 230,000 clones, with roughly 83% seen only once. Of the sample, about 10% is held by the ten largest clones.

Each collaborating institution followed its own protocols to collect whole blood in K2EDTA tubes. For TCRbeta analysis, collaborators shipped samples as frozen whole blood, isolated PBMCs, or DNA extracted from either of those sample types. The CDR3 runs 14 amino acids, cysteine and phenylalanine included. The kept DNA is CDR3 alone, 42 bases in frame from the first base. The germline V and J ends show losses of 5 bases and 4 bases respectively, and no gene match explains 5 bases of the junction. CDR1 and CDR2 were assigned from the germline V gene as SGHVS and FQNEAQ. The sequence derives from a man older than 75 with acute or convalescent COVID-19. The sequenced material came from peripheral blood. The chain is made from TRBV7-8 and TRBJ1-2; 9 central nucleotides agree with TRBD1. The nucleotide sequence is given as TGTGCCAGCAGCGTACAGGGGGCGGCCTATGGCTACACCTTC. Its translation reads: CASSVQGAAYGYTF.